A selection of T cell receptor beta chains follows, all from one sample in a study of blood T cell repertoires in COVID-19. Method: immunoSEQ multiplex PCR; TCRdb's copy keeps in-frame clones and lacks some. This table has a few hundred thousand clones, over 80% appearing once. Material: peripheral blood. The source of these receptors is a man between 25 and 39 years old who had recovered from COVID-19. Each CDR3 is given with its conserved first and last residue. The order of the fields is D gene, clone size, V gene, J gene, CDR3 protein, CDR3 DNA. D genes are given only for firm matches. Some rows have no size entry. The others give once, few or many, or a class for an expanded clone.

.	.	TRBV3-1/TRBV3-2	TRBJ1-4	CASSQEGEGAGEKLFF	TGTGCCAGCAGCCAAGAGGGTGAAGGGGCTGGAGAAAAACTGTTTTTT
TRBD2	.	TRBV27	TRBJ2-1	CASSLGLTGGPGEQFF	TGTGCCAGCAGTTTAGGTCTTACGGGGGGGCCGGGTGAGCAGTTCTTC
TRBD2	.	TRBV5-1	TRBJ2-3	CASSLGLAGVTQYF	TGCGCCAGCAGCTTGGGACTAGCGGGGGTTACGCAGTATTTT
.	few	TRBV10-2	TRBJ1-1	CASSDMAGMNTEAFF	TGCGCCAGCAGTGATATGGCAGGGATGAACACTGAAGCTTTCTTT
TRBD1	.	TRBV10-3	TRBJ2-7	CAISGTDRPYEQYF	TGTGCCATCAGTGGTACGGACAGGCCCTACGAGCAGTACTTC
.	.	TRBV5-1	TRBJ1-2	CASSLVTESYGYTF	TGCGCCAGCAGCTTGGTTACAGAGAGCTATGGCTACACCTTC
.	.	TRBV7-9	TRBJ1-1	CASSLPGRMNTEAFF	TGTGCCAGCAGCTTACCGGGAAGAATGAACACTGAAGCTTTCTTT
TRBD1	medium-sized	TRBV3-1/TRBV3-2	TRBJ1-3	CASSPDRAGGNTIYF	TGTGCCAGCAGCCCAGACAGGGCAGGTGGAAACACCATATATTTT
.	.	TRBV6-5	TRBJ1-2	CASSSAKGQHYGYTF	TGTGCCAGCAGTTCCGCCAAAGGACAGCACTATGGCTACACCTTC
.	.	TRBV6-6	TRBJ1-6	CASSPPGQLYNSPLHF	TGTGCCAGCAGTCCGCCCGGACAGCTCTATAATTCACCCCTCCACTTT
TRBD1	.	TRBV4-1	TRBJ1-6	CASSQDDTGAGSPLHF	TGCGCCAGCAGCCAAGACGATACAGGGGCCGGCTCACCCCTCCACTTT
.	.	TRBV12-3/TRBV12-4	TRBJ1-1	CASSLQGNTEAFF	TGTGCCAGCAGTTTGCAGGGTAACACTGAAGCTTTCTTT
.	.	TRBV5-4	TRBJ2-1	CASSLEQGGSNEQFF	TGTGCCAGCAGCTTGGAACAGGGAGGGAGCAATGAGCAGTTCTTC
TRBD2	.	TRBV5-4	TRBJ2-2	CASSQGTSGGFWQNTGELFF	TGTGCCAGCAGCCAGGGGACTAGCGGGGGCTTCTGGCAAAACACCGGGGAGCTGTTTTTT
.	many	TRBV9	TRBJ1-3	CASSVTGGPGNTIYF	TGTGCCAGCAGCGTCACGGGAGGACCCGGAAACACCATATATTTT